This TCR beta chain was identified in a study of T cell responses to AZD1222 COVID-19 vaccine. Study-level points and caveats: An increase in Spike-specific TCR breadth and depth was observed after two AZD1222 doses.

This CDR3 has 15 residues. Germline V gives CDR1 SGHNT, CDR2 YYREEE (reference sequence). V lost 3 bases to trimming and J lost 6 bases, with 18 bases between them. This clone was picked up one time. Its antigen remains unidentified. Profiled with immunoSEQ multiplex PCR; TCRdb holds only in-frame clones, not every one. The sample has about 100,000 clones; 80% to 90% are singletons. V and J are TRBV5-4 and TRBJ1-1; D might be TRBD1 (5 bases). The clonotype originates from an adult in good health. The material was peripheral blood, obtained on day 0 of MenACWY control vaccination. The DNA of the CDR3 is TGTGCCAGCAGCTCCCAACGAGGGGTTAGCGCTGAAGCTTTCTTT. Protein sequence: CASSSQRGVSAEAFF. Complete variable domain (other parts from reference TRBV5-4 and TRBJ1-1): ETGVTQSPTHLIKTRGQQVTLRCSSQSGHNTVSWYQQALGQGPQFIFQYYREEENGRGNFPPRFSGLQFPNYSSELNVNALELDDSALYLCASSSQRGVSAEAFFGQGTRLTVV.